This note documents a single T cell receptor beta chain sequence. The sample belongs to a study of blood T cell repertoires in COVID-19. Study details: PBMCs, B-cell-depleted T cells, or T cells provided the cDNA or gDNA that made up the material.

Per germline, CDR1 LGHNA and CDR2 YNFKEQ. There are 17 residues in the CDR3. After removal of 1 base from V and 1 base from J, the junction contained 7 bases not matched to a gene. Method: immunoSEQ multiplex PCR; TCRdb's copy keeps in-frame clones and lacks some. The sample carries 270,000 or so clones, roughly nine tenths recorded once. The TCR sequence derives from a woman younger than 35 who had recovered from COVID-19. This chain links TRBV4-2 with TRBJ2-5; the match to TRBD2 covers 9 bases. Material: PBMCs or T cells enriched from blood (not recorded which). The DNA of the CDR3 is TGTGCCAGCAGCCAAGTGGAGACTAGCGGAAGCCAAGAGACCCAGTACTTC. Protein product: CASSQVETSGSQETQYF.